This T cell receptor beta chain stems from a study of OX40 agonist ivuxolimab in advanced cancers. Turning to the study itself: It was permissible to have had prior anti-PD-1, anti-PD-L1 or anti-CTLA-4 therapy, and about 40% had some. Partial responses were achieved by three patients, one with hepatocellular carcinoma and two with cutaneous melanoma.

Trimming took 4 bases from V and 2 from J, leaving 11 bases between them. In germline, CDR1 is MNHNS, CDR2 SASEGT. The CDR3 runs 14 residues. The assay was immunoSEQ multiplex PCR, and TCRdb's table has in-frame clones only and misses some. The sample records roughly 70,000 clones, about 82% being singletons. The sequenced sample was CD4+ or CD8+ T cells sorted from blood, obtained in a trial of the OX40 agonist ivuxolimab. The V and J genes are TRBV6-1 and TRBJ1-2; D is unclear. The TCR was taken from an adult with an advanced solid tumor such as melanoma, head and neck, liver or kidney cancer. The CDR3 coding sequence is TGTGCCAGCAGTGTTGGAGACACCAACTATGGCTACACCTTC. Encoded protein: CASSVGDTNYGYTF.